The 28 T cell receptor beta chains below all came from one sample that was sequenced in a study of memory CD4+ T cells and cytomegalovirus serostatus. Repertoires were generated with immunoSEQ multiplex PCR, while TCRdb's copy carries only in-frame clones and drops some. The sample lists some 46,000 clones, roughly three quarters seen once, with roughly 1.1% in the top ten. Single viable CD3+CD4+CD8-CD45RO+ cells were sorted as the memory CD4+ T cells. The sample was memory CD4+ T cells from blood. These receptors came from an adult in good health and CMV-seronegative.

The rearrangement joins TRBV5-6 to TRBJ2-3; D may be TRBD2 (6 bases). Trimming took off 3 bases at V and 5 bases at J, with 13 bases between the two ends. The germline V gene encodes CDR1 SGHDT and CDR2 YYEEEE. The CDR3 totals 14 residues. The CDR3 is CASSSIGGGDTQYF. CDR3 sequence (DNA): TGTGCCAGCAGCTCCATCGGGGGAGGAGATACGCAGTATTTT.

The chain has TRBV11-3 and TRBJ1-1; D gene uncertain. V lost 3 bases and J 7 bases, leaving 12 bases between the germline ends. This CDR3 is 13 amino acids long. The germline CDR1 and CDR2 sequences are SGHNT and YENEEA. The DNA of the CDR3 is TGTGCCAGCAGCTTTGTCAGCACAAATGAAGCTTTCTTT. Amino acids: CASSFVSTNEAFF.

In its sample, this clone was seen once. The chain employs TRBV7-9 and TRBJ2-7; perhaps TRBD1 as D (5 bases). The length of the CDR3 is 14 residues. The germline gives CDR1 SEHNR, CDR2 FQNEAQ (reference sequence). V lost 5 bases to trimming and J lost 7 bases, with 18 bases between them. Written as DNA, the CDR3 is TGTGCCAGCAGCCCTCGGATGGGGTCAGGGGAGCAGTACTTC. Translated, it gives CASSPRMGSGEQYF.

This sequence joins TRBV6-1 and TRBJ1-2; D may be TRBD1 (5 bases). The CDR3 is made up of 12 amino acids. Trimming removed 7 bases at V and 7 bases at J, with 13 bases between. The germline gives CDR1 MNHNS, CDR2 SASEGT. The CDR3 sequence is CASKVGGFGYTF. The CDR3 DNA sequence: TGTGCCAGCAAAGTTGGGGGGTTTGGCTACACCTTC.

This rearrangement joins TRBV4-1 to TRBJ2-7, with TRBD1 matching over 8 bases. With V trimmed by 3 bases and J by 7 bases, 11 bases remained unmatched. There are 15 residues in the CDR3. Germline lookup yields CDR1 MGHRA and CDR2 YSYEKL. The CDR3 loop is CASSHIGQGSREQYF. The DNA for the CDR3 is TGCGCCAGCAGCCACATAGGACAGGGTTCGAGGGAGCAGTACTTC.

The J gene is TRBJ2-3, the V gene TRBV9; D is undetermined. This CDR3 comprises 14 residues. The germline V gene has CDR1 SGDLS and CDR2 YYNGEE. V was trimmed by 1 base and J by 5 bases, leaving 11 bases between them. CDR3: CASSVTHLGDTQYF. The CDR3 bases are TGTGCCAGCAGCGTAACCCATTTGGGAGATACGCAGTATTTT.

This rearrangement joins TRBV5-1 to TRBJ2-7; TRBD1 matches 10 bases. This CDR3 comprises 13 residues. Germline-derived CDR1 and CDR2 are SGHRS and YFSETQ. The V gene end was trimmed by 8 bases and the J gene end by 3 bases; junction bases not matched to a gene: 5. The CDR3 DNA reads TGCGCCAGTCAGTGGGACAGGGGCTACGAGCAGTACTTC. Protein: CASQWDRGYEQYF.

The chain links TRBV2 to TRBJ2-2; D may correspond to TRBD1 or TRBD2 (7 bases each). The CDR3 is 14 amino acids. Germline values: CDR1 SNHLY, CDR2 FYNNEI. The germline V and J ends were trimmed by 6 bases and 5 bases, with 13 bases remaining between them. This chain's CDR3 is CASRGGGITGELFF. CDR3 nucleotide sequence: TGTGCCAGCAGGGGAGGGGGCATAACCGGGGAGCTGTTTTTT.

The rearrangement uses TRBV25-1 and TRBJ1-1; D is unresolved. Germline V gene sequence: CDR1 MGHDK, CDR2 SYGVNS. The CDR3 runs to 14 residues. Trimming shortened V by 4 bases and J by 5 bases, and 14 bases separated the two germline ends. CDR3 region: CASSVGGGDTEAFF. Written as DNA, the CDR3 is TGTGCCAGCAGTGTCGGAGGCGGGGATACTGAAGCTTTCTTT.

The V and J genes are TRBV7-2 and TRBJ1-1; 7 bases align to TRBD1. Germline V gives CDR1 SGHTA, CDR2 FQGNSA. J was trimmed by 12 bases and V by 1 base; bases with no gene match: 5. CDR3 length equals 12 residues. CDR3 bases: TGTGCCAGCAGCTTAGGACGACAGGGAACTTTCTTT. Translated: CASSLGRQGTFF.

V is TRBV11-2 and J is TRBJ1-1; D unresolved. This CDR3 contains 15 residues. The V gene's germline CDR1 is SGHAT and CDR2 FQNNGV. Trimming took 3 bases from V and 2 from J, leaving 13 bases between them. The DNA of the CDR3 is TGTGCCAGCAGCTTTCAGCTGGGTGCTAACACTGAAGCTTTCTTT. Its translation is CASSFQLGANTEAFF.

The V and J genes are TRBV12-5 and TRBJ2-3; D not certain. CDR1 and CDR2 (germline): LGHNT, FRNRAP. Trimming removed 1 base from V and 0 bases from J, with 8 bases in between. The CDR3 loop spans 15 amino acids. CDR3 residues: CASGLGASSTDTQYF. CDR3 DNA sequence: TGTGCTAGTGGTTTGGGGGCGAGCAGCACAGATACGCAGTATTTT. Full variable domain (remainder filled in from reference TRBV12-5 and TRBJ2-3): DARVTQTPRHKVTEMGQEVTMRCQPILGHNTVFWYRQTMMQGLELLAYFRNRAPLDDSGMPKDRFSAEMPDATLATLKIQPSEPRDSAVYFCASGLGASSTDTQYFGPGTRLTVL.

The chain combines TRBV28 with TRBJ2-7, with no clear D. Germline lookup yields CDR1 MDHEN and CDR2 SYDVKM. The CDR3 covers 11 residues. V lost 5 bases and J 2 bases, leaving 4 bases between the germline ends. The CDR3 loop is CASSLTYEQYF. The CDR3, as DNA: TGTGCCAGCAGTCTCACCTACGAGCAGTACTTC.

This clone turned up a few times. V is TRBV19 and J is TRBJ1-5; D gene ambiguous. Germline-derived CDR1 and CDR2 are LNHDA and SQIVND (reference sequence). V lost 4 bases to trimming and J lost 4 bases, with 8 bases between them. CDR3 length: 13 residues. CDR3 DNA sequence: TGTGCCAGTAGTACCTGGGCTAATCAGCCCCAGCATTTT. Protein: CASSTWANQPQHF.

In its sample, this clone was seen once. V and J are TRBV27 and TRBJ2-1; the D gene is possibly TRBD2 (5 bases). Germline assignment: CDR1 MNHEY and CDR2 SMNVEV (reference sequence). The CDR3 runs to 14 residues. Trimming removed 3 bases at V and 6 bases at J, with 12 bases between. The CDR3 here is CASSFYGGINEQFF. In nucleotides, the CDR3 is TGTGCCAGCAGTTTCTACGGAGGTATCAATGAGCAGTTCTTC.

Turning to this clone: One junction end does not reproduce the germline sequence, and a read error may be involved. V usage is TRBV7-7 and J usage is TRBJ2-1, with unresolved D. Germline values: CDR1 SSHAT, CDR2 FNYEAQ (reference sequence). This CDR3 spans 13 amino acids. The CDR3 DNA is TGTGCTAGCAGCCCAAATCCGGGTAGTGAGCAGTTCTTC. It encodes CASSPNPGSEQFF.

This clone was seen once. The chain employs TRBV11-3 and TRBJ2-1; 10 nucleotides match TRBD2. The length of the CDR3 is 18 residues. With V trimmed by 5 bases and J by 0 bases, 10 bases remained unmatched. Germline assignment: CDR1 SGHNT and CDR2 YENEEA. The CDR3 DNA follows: TGTGCCAGCAGCCTATCCGGGACTAGCGTGAGCTCCTACAATGAGCAGTTCTTC. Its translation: CASSLSGTSVSSYNEQFF.

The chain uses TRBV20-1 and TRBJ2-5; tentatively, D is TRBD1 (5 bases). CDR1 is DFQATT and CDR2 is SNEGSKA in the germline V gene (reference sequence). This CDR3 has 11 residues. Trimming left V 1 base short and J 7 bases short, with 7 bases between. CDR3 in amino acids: CSARVQGTQYF. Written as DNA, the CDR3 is TGCAGTGCTAGAGTCCAGGGGACCCAGTACTTC.

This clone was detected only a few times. CDR3 DNA sequence: TGTGCCAGCGCGAAGAATGGGGGGCAGGATCAGCCCCAGCATTTT. As protein: CASAKNGGQDQPQHF. V is TRBV18 and J is TRBJ1-5, with D maybe TRBD1 (6 bases). Per germline, CDR1 KGHSH and CDR2 LQKENI. There are 15 residues in the CDR3. The ends were cut back, 8 bases at V and 5 bases at J, with 19 bases in the middle.

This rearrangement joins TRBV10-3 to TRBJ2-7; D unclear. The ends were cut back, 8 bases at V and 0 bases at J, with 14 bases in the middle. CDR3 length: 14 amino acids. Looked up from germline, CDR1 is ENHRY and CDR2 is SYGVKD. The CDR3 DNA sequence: TGTGCCATCTCGAGATCTACTGACTCCTACGAGCAGTACTTC. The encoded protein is CAISRSTDSYEQYF.

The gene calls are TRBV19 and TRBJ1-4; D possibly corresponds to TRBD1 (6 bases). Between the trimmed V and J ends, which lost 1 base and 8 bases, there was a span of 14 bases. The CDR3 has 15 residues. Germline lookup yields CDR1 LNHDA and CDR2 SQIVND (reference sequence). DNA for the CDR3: TGTGCCAGTAGTATAGTTGGGCAGGGGAACGAAAAACTGTTTTTT. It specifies CASSIVGQGNEKLFF. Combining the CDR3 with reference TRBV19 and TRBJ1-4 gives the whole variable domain DGGITQSPKYLFRKEGQNVTLSCEQNLNHDAMYWYRQDPGQGLRLIYYSQIVNDFQKGDIAEGYSVSREKKESFPLTVTSAQKNPTAFYLCASSIVGQGNEKLFFGSGTQLSVL.

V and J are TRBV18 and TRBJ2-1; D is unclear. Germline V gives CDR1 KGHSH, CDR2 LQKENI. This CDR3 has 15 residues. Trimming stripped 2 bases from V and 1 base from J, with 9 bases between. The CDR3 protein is CASSPSSGSYNEQFF. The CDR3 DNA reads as TGTGCCAGCTCACCAAGTTCTGGGTCCTACAATGAGCAGTTCTTC.

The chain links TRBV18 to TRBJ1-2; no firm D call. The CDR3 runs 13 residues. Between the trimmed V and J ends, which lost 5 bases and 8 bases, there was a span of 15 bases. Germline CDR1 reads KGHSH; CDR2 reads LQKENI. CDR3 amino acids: CASSVQDRGGYTF. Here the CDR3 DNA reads TGTGCCAGCTCAGTGCAAGACCGAGGGGGCTACACCTTC. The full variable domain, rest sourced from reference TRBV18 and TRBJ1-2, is NAGVMQNPRHLVRRRGQEARLRCSPMKGHSHVYWYRQLPEEGLKFMVYLQKENIIDESGMPKERFSAEFPKEGPSILRIQQVVRGDSAAYFCASSVQDRGGYTFGSGTRLTVV.

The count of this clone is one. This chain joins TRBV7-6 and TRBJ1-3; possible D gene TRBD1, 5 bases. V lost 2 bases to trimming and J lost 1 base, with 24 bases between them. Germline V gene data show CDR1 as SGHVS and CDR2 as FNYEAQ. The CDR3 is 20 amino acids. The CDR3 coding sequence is TGTGCCAGCAGCTTAAGCTTTTACAGGAGCTCGACGAGTTCTGGAAACACCATATATTTT. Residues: CASSLSFYRSSTSSGNTIYF.

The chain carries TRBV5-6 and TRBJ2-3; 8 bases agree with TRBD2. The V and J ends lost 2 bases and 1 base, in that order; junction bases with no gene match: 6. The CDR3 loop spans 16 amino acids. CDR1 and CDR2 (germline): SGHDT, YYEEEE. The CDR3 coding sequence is TGTGCCAGCAGCTTCCCCAGCGGGAGTGGCACAGATACGCAGTATTTT. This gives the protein CASSFPSGSGTDTQYF. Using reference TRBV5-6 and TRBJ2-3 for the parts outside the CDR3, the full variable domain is DAGVTQSPTHLIKTRGQQVTLRCSPKSGHDTVSWYQQALGQGPQFIFQYYEEEERQRGNFPDRFSGHQFPNYSSELNVNALLLGDSALYLCASSFPSGSGTDTQYFGPGTRLTVL.

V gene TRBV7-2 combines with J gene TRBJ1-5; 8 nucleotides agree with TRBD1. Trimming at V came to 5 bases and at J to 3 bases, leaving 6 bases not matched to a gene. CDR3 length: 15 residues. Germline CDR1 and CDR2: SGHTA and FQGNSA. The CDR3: CASSRDRGDNQPQHF. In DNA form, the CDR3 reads TGTGCCAGCAGCCGCGACAGGGGAGACAATCAGCCCCAGCATTTT.

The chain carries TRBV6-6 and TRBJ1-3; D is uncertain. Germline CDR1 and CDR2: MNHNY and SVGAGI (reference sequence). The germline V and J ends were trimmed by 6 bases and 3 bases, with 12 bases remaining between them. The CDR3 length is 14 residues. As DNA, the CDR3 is TGTGCCAGCAGAAGCGGCGGCCTTGGAAACACCATATATTTT. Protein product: CASRSGGLGNTIYF.

The CDR3, as DNA: TGTGCCAGCTGTGCGCGTTCTGGGGCCAACGTCCTGACTTTC. It yields the protein CASCARSGANVLTF. This chain connects TRBV6-6 to TRBJ2-6; D is undetermined. Looked up from germline, CDR1 is MNHNY and CDR2 is SVGAGI (reference sequence). The CDR3 covers 14 residues. V lost 8 bases and J 1 base, leaving 9 bases between the germline ends.